Listed below are T cell receptor beta chains from one sample, sequenced in a study of blood T cell repertoires in COVID-19. Repertoires were generated with immunoSEQ multiplex PCR, while TCRdb's copy carries only in-frame clones and drops some. The sample holds approximately 140,000 clones, roughly 88% seen once. The sample was peripheral blood. The source of these receptors is a man between 60 and 70 years old with active or convalescent COVID-19. Both conserved end residues are part of each CDR3. The order of the fields is V gene, clone size, J gene, D gene, CDR3 DNA, CDR3 protein. The D gene is left open where the match is weak. Not all rows give a size; the values are once, few, many and, for expanded clones, a class.

V: TRBV18; size: once; J: TRBJ1-4; D: TRBD1; DNA: TGTGCCAGCTCACCTCGGACAGGGGTCGGTGAAAAACTGTTTTTT; CDR3: CASSPRTGVGEKLFF
V: TRBV15; size: -; J: TRBJ2-7; D: -; DNA: TGTGCCACCAGCAGAGGGGGGGATTCCTACGAGCAGTACTTC; CDR3: CATSRGGDSYEQYF
V: TRBV7-2; size: -; J: TRBJ1-1; D: -; DNA: TGTGCCAGCAGCTTAGTCGCAGGGTCAGGTACTGAAGCTTTCTTT; CDR3: CASSLVAGSGTEAFF
V: TRBV29-1; size: -; J: TRBJ1-1; D: TRBD1; DNA: TGCAGCGGGGCGTCGAGGGGGCGCGGAATGAACACTGAAGCTTTCTTT; CDR3: CSGASRGRGMNTEAFF
V: TRBV2; size: -; J: TRBJ2-2; D: TRBD2; DNA: TGTGCCAGCAGGGGCGGGAGCGGGAACACCGGGGAGCTGTTTTTT; CDR3: CASRGGSGNTGELFF
V: TRBV9; size: -; J: TRBJ1-2; D: -; DNA: TGTGCCAGCAGCGTAGTCACGGGCTATGGCTACACCTTC; CDR3: CASSVVTGYGYTF
V: TRBV7-9; size: -; J: TRBJ2-3; D: TRBD2; DNA: TGTGCCAGCAGCTTGCTAGCGGGAGAGGATGCAGATACGCAGTATTTT; CDR3: CASSLLAGEDADTQYF
V: TRBV18; size: -; J: TRBJ2-1; D: TRBD1; DNA: TGTGCCAGCTCACCGGCAGGGGGCCGGTTCGGGAATGAGCAGTTCTTC; CDR3: CASSPAGGRFGNEQFF
V: TRBV28; size: -; J: TRBJ2-3; D: -; DNA: TGTGCCAGCAGTACCTCAGGGGGCACAGATACGCAGTATTTT; CDR3: CASSTSGGTDTQYF
V: TRBV28; size: -; J: TRBJ2-7; D: -; DNA: TGTGCCAGCAAATCCCAGGATTACGAGCAGTACTTC; CDR3: CASKSQDYEQYF
V: TRBV7-2; size: -; J: TRBJ2-7; D: TRBD2; DNA: TGTGCCAGCAGCACAAGGCTCCTAGCGGGAGCCACCTACGAGCAGTACTTC; CDR3: CASSTRLLAGATYEQYF
V: TRBV10-2; size: -; J: TRBJ2-2; D: TRBD1; DNA: TGCGCCAGCAGTGAAACAGGGGGCCGGACCGGGGAGCTGTTTTTT; CDR3: CASSETGGRTGELFF
V: TRBV7-2; size: -; J: TRBJ1-3; D: -; DNA: TGTGCCAGCAGCCCACGGGAGGGTGGGTCTGGAAACACCATATATTTT; CDR3: CASSPREGGSGNTIYF
V: TRBV15; size: -; J: TRBJ2-1; D: TRBD2; DNA: TGTGCCACCAGCAGAAAACTAGCGGACAATGAGCAGTTCTTC; CDR3: CATSRKLADNEQFF
V: TRBV12-3/TRBV12-4; size: -; J: TRBJ2-7; D: -; DNA: TGTGCCAGCAGTTTATCCCAGGGGGGCGAGCAGTACTTC; CDR3: CASSLSQGGEQYF
V: TRBV13; size: -; J: TRBJ2-7; D: -; DNA: TGTGCCAGCAGCCGCAGGAATTCGGGAAGCTCCTACGAGCAGTACTTC; CDR3: CASSRRNSGSSYEQYF
V: TRBV4-1; size: -; J: TRBJ2-1; D: TRBD1; DNA: TGCGCCAGCAGCTCCCCCAGGGGGCGTTTACGGAATGAGCAGTTCTTC; CDR3: CASSSPRGRLRNEQFF
V: TRBV5-1; size: -; J: TRBJ2-3; D: -; DNA: TGCGCCAGCGGAGAGAGCACAGATACGCAGTATTTT; CDR3: CASGESTDTQYF
V: TRBV7-2; size: -; J: TRBJ2-1; D: TRBD2; DNA: TGTGCCAGCAGCTCCCCTAGCGGGAGGACTTACAATGAGCAGTTCTTC; CDR3: CASSSPSGRTYNEQFF
V: TRBV7-9; size: few; J: TRBJ1-2; D: -; DNA: TGTGCCAGCAGCTTAACGGGGGGCGCAGGCGGCTACACCTTC; CDR3: CASSLTGGAGGYTF
V: TRBV6-5; size: -; J: TRBJ1-5; D: -; DNA: TGTGCCAGCAGGCGGGACTACAATCAGCCCCAGCATTTT; CDR3: CASRRDYNQPQHF
V: TRBV9; size: few; J: TRBJ2-5; D: TRBD1; DNA: TGTGCCAGCAGCGTAGCCCCCGCCCAGGGGGCAAGGGAGACCCAGTACTTC; CDR3: CASSVAPAQGARETQYF
V: TRBV6-1; size: -; J: TRBJ1-2; D: TRBD1; DNA: TGTGCCAGCAGTGCCAGCCGGGACAGGGCGATCTATGGCTACACCTTC; CDR3: CASSASRDRAIYGYTF
V: TRBV28; size: -; J: TRBJ1-4; D: -; DNA: TGTGCCAGCAGGACCATGGGGGGAAACGAAAAACTGTTTTTT; CDR3: CASRTMGGNEKLFF
V: TRBV24-1; size: -; J: TRBJ2-7; D: TRBD2; DNA: TGTGCCACCAGTGATTTCGGGACTAGCGGAACCTACGAGCAGTACTTC; CDR3: CATSDFGTSGTYEQYF
V: TRBV5-1; size: few; J: TRBJ2-1; D: TRBD2; DNA: TGCGCCAGCAGCGCCGGGACTAGCGGGAGTTTCTACAATGAGCAGTTCTTC; CDR3: CASSAGTSGSFYNEQFF
V: TRBV11-2; size: -; J: TRBJ2-5; D: -; DNA: TGTGCCAGCAGCTTAGTTCCGGAGACCCAGTACTTC; CDR3: CASSLVPETQYF
V: TRBV9; size: -; J: TRBJ1-6; D: TRBD1; DNA: TGTGCCAGCAGCAAGGACAGGGGTCTCAATTCACCCCTCCACTTT; CDR3: CASSKDRGLNSPLHF
V: TRBV27; size: -; J: TRBJ2-7; D: -; DNA: TGTGCCAGCAGTTTAAGACGGGGGTTTTCCTACGAGCAGTACTTC; CDR3: CASSLRRGFSYEQYF
V: TRBV27; size: -; J: TRBJ2-6; D: TRBD1; DNA: TGTGCCAGCAGTCCGGACAGGGACACTGGGGCCAACGTCCTGACTTTC; CDR3: CASSPDRDTGANVLTF
V: TRBV11-2; size: -; J: TRBJ1-4; D: TRBD1; DNA: TGTGCCAGCAGCTCACAGGGGTCTAATGAAAAACTGTTTTTT; CDR3: CASSSQGSNEKLFF
V: TRBV19; size: -; J: TRBJ2-5; D: -; DNA: TGTGCCAGTAGTACAGGCCCGCAGGCCCAGTACTTC; CDR3: CASSTGPQAQYF
V: TRBV2; size: -; J: TRBJ1-5; D: -; DNA: TGTGCCAGCAGCTTATCTACAGGCGCTGGGCCCCAGCATTTT; CDR3: CASSLSTGAGPQHF
V: TRBV28; size: -; J: TRBJ1-2; D: TRBD1; DNA: TGTGCCAGCAGTTTTGGGCTAATGGCAGGGGGCGCAAGGAACTATGGCTACACCTTC; CDR3: CASSFGLMAGGARNYGYTF
V: TRBV2; size: -; J: TRBJ1-5; D: TRBD1; DNA: TGTGCCAGCACCGGACAGGGGGCTGGGAGCAATCAGCCCCAGCATTTT; CDR3: CASTGQGAGSNQPQHF
V: TRBV7-8; size: -; J: TRBJ2-5; D: -; DNA: TGTGCCAGCAGCGCCAGGGGAAGGGGAGAGACCCAGTACTTC; CDR3: CASSARGRGETQYF
V: TRBV6-5; size: -; J: TRBJ1-3; D: -; DNA: TGTGCCAGCCGGGAATCGGGGAGATCTGGAAACACCATATATTTT; CDR3: CASRESGRSGNTIYF
V: TRBV6-5; size: -; J: TRBJ1-6; D: -; DNA: TGTGCCAGCACCCTGGGGGGGAAAAATTCACCCCTCCACTTT; CDR3: CASTLGGKNSPLHF